Below are 25 T cell receptor beta chains sequenced from a single sample in a study of cytomegalovirus exposure and HLA in healthy donors. TCRdb keeps only in-frame clones here, not all; method: immunoSEQ multiplex PCR. Among roughly 120,000 clones listed, approximately 88% were seen once. Sequenced input: PBMCs. These receptors came from a young man in good health and CMV-seronegative.

V usage is TRBV18 and J usage is TRBJ1-3; D may be TRBD1 (6 bases). This CDR3 is 15 amino acids long. The V end lost 5 bases, the J end lost 2 bases, and 13 bases lay between the germline ends. Per germline, CDR1 KGHSH and CDR2 LQKENI. CDR3 region: CASSSGQTTGNTIYF. The CDR3 nucleotides read TGTGCCAGCTCATCCGGACAGACTACTGGAAACACCATATATTTT.

The chain carries TRBV4-1 and TRBJ1-4; a weak D match, TRBD1 (5 bases). The ends were cut back, 6 bases at V and 4 bases at J, with 15 bases in the middle. The CDR3 extends over 15 amino acids. Germline CDR1 is MGHRA and CDR2 is YSYEKL. CDR3 DNA: TGCGCCAGCAGTCCACTCTGGGGGGTTAATGAAAAACTGTTTTTT. Amino acid sequence: CASSPLWGVNEKLFF.

The rearrangement links TRBV5-1 to TRBJ2-3; tentatively, D is TRBD1 (5 bases). V was shortened by 4 bases and J by 2 bases, with 23 bases between the two germline ends. This CDR3 has 18 residues. Germline loops: CDR1 SGHRS, CDR2 YFSETQ. The CDR3 loop reads CASSRGPTARVNTDTQYF. CDR3 coding DNA: TGCGCCAGCAGCCGAGGTCCGACAGCCCGAGTGAACACAGATACGCAGTATTTT.

The rearrangement uses TRBV21-1 and TRBJ1-2; the tabulated D call, TRBD1, remains unverified against the DNA. TRBV21-1 is annotated as a pseudogene. This CDR3 is built from 13 residues. The CDR3 region has the DNA TGTGCCAGCAGCTCTGGGCCCTCTGATGGCTACACCTTC. It yields the protein CASSSGPSDGYTF.

This clone came up once. The chain joins TRBV6-4 to TRBJ2-2, with 12 nucleotides matching TRBD2. J was trimmed by 5 bases and V by 5 bases; bases with no gene match: 3. Germline V gene sequence: CDR1 MRHNA, CDR2 SNTAGT. The CDR3 is made up of 15 amino acids. Here the CDR3 DNA reads TGTGCCAGCAGTCAGACTAGCGGGAGTACCGGGGAGCTGTTTTTT. Amino acid sequence: CASSQTSGSTGELFF.

The chain carries TRBV7-9 and TRBJ2-7; possible D gene TRBD2, 5 bases. V was clipped by 1 base and J by 0 bases, with 7 bases between them. Germline CDR1 is SEHNR and CDR2 is FQNEAQ (reference sequence). The CDR3 is made up of 14 amino acids. The CDR3 DNA sequence: TGTGCCAGCAGCTTAGGCGGGTACTCCTACGAGCAGTACTTC. Translating gives CASSLGGYSYEQYF.

The chain combines TRBV27 with TRBJ2-7, with 16 bases aligning to TRBD2. CDR1 is MNHEY, CDR2 SMNVEV, per germline (reference sequence). Germline trimming cut 4 bases from V and 11 bases from J; bases unmatched to any gene: 14. The CDR3 loop spans 17 amino acids. The CDR3 here is CASSSTYLGLAGGLKYF. CDR3 sequence (DNA): TGTGCCAGCAGTTCCACTTACCTGGGACTAGCGGGAGGGTTAAAGTACTTC.

The chain uses TRBV28 and TRBJ1-5; possibly TRBD1 for D (5 bases). The V and J ends lost 4 bases and 0 bases respectively, with 16 bases between them. The germline gives CDR1 MDHEN, CDR2 SYDVKM. This CDR3 spans 17 amino acids. The CDR3 DNA reads TGTGCCAGCAGTTCAGCTCGACGGACATATAGCAATCAGCCCCAGCATTTT. Its translation is CASSSARRTYSNQPQHF. The full variable domain, in which reference TRBV28 and TRBJ1-5 provide the parts outside the CDR3, is DVKVTQSSRYLVKRTGEKVFLECVQDMDHENMFWYRQDPGLGLRLIYFSYDVKMKEKGDIPEGYSVSREKKERFSLILESASTNQTSMYLCASSSARRTYSNQPQHFGDGTRLSIL.

V and J are TRBV7-2 and TRBJ2-7; possible D gene TRBD2, 6 bases. Germline CDR1 and CDR2: SGHTA and FQGNSA. V lost 6 bases to trimming and J lost 0 bases, with 9 bases between them. This CDR3 is built from 13 residues. The CDR3 here is CASRGTDSYEQYF. For the CDR3, the DNA is TGTGCCAGCAGGGGGACTGACTCCTACGAGCAGTACTTC.

The chain employs TRBV5-1 and TRBJ2-1, with 10 positions matching TRBD2. Germline V gene sequence: CDR1 SGHRS, CDR2 YFSETQ. J lost 10 bases, V lost 4 bases, and 14 bases had no gene match. This CDR3 is built from 16 residues. The CDR3 coding sequence is TGCGCCAGCAGCATCTTGAGCGGGGGGGCCCCGAAGGAGCAGTTCTTC. Translating gives CASSILSGGAPKEQFF. Supplemented by reference TRBV5-1 and TRBJ2-1, the full variable domain reads KAGVTQTPRYLIKTRGQQVTLSCSPISGHRSVSWYQQTPGQGLQFLFEYFSETQRNKGNFPGRFSGRQFSNSRSEMNVSTLELGDSALYLCASSILSGGAPKEQFFGPGTRLTVL.

The chain links TRBV12-5 to TRBJ2-1; D is unclear. V was shortened by 5 bases and J by 6 bases, with 17 bases between the two germline ends. The CDR3 runs to 15 residues. Germline values: CDR1 LGHNT, CDR2 FRNRAP. CDR3 protein: CASGPPRVSRNEQFF. Written as DNA, the CDR3 is TGTGCTAGTGGTCCGCCCCGGGTATCCCGCAATGAGCAGTTCTTC.

This clone occurred a few times. The chain couples TRBV30 to TRBJ1-5; possibly TRBD1 for D (5 bases). The CDR3 totals 17 residues. CDR1 is GTSNPN, CDR2 SVGIG, per germline (reference sequence). V was trimmed by 0 bases and J by 3 bases, leaving 18 bases between them. The CDR3 spells CAWSVAAGSVSNQPQHF. The CDR3 DNA reads as TGTGCCTGGAGTGTAGCCGCAGGGTCAGTCTCCAATCAGCCCCAGCATTTT.

The rearrangement uses TRBV5-6 and TRBJ2-7; no clear D gene. The CDR3 loop spans 14 amino acids. Germline loops: CDR1 SGHDT, CDR2 YYEEEE. The V gene lost 2 bases and the J gene lost 2 bases, with 11 bases spanning the gap. The CDR3 sequence is CASSLGQTTYEQYF. The CDR3 DNA sequence: TGTGCCAGCAGCTTAGGCCAGACAACCTACGAGCAGTACTTC.

This chain connects TRBV2 to TRBJ2-1; 9 bases match TRBD1. Germline assignment: CDR1 SNHLY and CDR2 FYNNEI. The CDR3 has 16 residues. J gave up 0 bases and V 5 bases, and 5 bases lay outside the gene matches. The CDR3 DNA reads as TGTGCCAGCAGTCTAGGACAGGGGATCTCCTACAATGAGCAGTTCTTC. Translated, it gives CASSLGQGISYNEQFF.

The V gene is TRBV7-6, the J gene TRBJ2-3; TRBD2 might be the D (5 bases). The germline CDR1 and CDR2 sequences are SGHVS and FNYEAQ. The CDR3 consists of 13 residues. The germline V and J ends were trimmed by 5 bases and 3 bases, with 9 bases remaining between them. The chain's CDR3 is CASSRLPTDTQYF. The CDR3 DNA reads as TGTGCCAGCAGCCGACTACCGACAGATACGCAGTATTTT.

The genes are TRBV6-1 and TRBJ2-3; 13 bases align to TRBD2. The ends lost 6 bases at V and 2 bases at J; junction bases unmatched: 2. Germline CDR1 is MNHNS and CDR2 is SASEGT. The CDR3 loop spans 15 amino acids. The CDR3 bases are TGTGCCAGCAGCGGACTAGCGGGGGCCACAGATACGCAGTATTTT. Amino acids: CASSGLAGATDTQYF.

This clone is a singleton in its sample. The chain uses TRBV6-5 and TRBJ1-1; no firm D call. The V gene lost 7 bases and the J gene lost 2 bases, with 11 bases spanning the gap. Germline V lookup: CDR1 MNHEY, CDR2 SVGAGI. The CDR3 contains 13 residues. CDR3: CASTGLFNTEAFF. The DNA for the CDR3 is TGTGCCAGCACCGGTTTGTTTAACACTGAAGCTTTCTTT.

The chain employs TRBV5-1 and TRBJ2-7; D is undetermined. The germline V and J ends were trimmed by 0 bases and 3 bases, with 10 bases remaining between them. Germline lookup yields CDR1 SGHRS and CDR2 YFSETQ. This CDR3 contains 14 residues. For the CDR3, the DNA is TGCGCCAGCAGCTTGGTTTCCTCGGGCTACGAGCAGTACTTC. As protein: CASSLVSSGYEQYF.

This clone was observed once. This chain joins TRBV6-1 and TRBJ1-5, with D perhaps matching TRBD1 (5 bases). CDR3 length: 13 amino acids. In germline, CDR1 is MNHNS, CDR2 SASEGT. V lost 6 bases, J lost 0 bases, and 6 bases lay in between. CDR3 residues: CASRGGSNQPQHF. CDR3 bases: TGTGCCAGCAGGGGGGGTAGCAATCAGCCCCAGCATTTT.

The chain carries TRBV27 and TRBJ2-7; D call uncertain. The CDR3 is made up of 14 amino acids. Germline CDR1 and CDR2: MNHEY and SMNVEV (reference sequence). V lost 3 bases and J 6 bases, leaving 15 bases between the germline ends. CDR3 nucleotide sequence: TGTGCCAGCAGTTTGTCCCAGGCTGTTGGCGAGCAGTACTTC. Its translation: CASSLSQAVGEQYF.

This sequence joins TRBV2 and TRBJ2-1, with 8 bases matching TRBD2. The CDR3 runs 15 residues. V shed 7 bases and J 4 bases; nucleotides not matched to a gene: 9. Germline V lookup: CDR1 SNHLY, CDR2 FYNNEI. DNA for the CDR3: TGTGCCAGCACTACGCGGGGGGCCCCTTACAATGAGCAGTTCTTC. Its translation: CASTTRGAPYNEQFF.

By sample fraction, this clone is medium-sized. V gene TRBV6-5 combines with J gene TRBJ2-3; D possibly corresponds to TRBD1 (5 bases). Germline V gene lookup returns CDR1 MNHEY and CDR2 SVGAGI. The CDR3 loop spans 15 amino acids. V was shortened by 0 bases and J by 2 bases, with 9 bases between the two germline ends. CDR3 in DNA: TGTGCCAGCAGTTACTCGAGGACACACACAGATACGCAGTATTTT. Its protein is CASSYSRTHTDTQYF.

The chain links TRBV2 to TRBJ2-1, with no clear D. The germline gives CDR1 SNHLY, CDR2 FYNNEI. The CDR3 contains 12 residues. The germline V and J ends were trimmed by 6 bases and 5 bases, with 8 bases remaining between them. CDR3 protein: CASSHRDNEQFF. The CDR3 DNA sequence: TGTGCCAGCAGCCATCGGGACAATGAGCAGTTCTTC.

The rearrangement uses TRBV27 and TRBJ2-2, with D possibly TRBD2 on 6 matching bases. The CDR3 contains 14 residues. Germline V gene sequence: CDR1 MNHEY, CDR2 SMNVEV (reference sequence). V gave up 5 bases and J gave up 6 bases, with 13 bases separating them. The CDR3 bases are TGTGCCAGCAGTGTGACTAGTTTCTCCGGGGAGCTGTTTTTT. It is translated as CASSVTSFSGELFF.

This chain joins TRBV6-5 and TRBJ2-7; D not resolved. Germline V gives CDR1 MNHEY, CDR2 SVGAGI. The V and J ends lost 6 bases and 3 bases respectively, with 18 bases between them. The CDR3 runs 15 residues. The CDR3: CASRPVGYAVYEQYF. The DNA for the CDR3 is TGTGCCAGCAGGCCCGTCGGATATGCGGTCTACGAGCAGTACTTC.